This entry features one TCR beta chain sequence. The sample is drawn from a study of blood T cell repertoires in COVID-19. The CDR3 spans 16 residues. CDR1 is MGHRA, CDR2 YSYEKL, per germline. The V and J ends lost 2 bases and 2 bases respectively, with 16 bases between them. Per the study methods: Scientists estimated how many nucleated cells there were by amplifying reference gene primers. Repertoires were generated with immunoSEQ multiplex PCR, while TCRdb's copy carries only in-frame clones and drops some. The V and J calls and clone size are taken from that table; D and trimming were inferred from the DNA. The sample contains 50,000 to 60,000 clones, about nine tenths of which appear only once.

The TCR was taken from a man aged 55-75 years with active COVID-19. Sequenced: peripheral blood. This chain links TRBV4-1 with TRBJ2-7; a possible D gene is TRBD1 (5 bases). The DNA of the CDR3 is TGCGCCAGCAGCCAAAACTGGCAGGGTGGGGCCTACGAGCAGTACTTC. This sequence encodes CASSQNWQGGAYEQYF.